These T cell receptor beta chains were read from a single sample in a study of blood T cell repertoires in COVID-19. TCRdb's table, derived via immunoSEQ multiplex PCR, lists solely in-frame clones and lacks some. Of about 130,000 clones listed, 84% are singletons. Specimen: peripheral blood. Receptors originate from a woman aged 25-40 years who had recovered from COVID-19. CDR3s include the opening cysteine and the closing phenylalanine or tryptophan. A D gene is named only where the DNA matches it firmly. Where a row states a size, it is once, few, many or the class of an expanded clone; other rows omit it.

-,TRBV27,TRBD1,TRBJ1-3,TGTGCCAGCAGTTTATACGGGGGACAGAGCTCTGGAAACACCATATATTTT,CASSLYGGQSSGNTIYF
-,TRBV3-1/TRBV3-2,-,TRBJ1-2,TGTGCCAGCAGCCTCGGAACAGTGGAAGGCTACACCTTC,CASSLGTVEGYTF
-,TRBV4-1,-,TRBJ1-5,TGCGCCAGCAGCCTCGGGGGGGCAGGGGAGGCTCAGCCCCAGCATTTT,CASSLGGAGEAQPQHF
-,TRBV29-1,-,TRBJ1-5,TGCAGCGTGGGGACCGAGCCGGACTATAGCAATCAGCCCCAGCATTTT,CSVGTEPDYSNQPQHF
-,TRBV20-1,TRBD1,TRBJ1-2,TGCAGACCCGACAGGGGTCATGGCTACACCTTC,CRPDRGHGYTF
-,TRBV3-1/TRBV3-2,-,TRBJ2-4,TGTGCCAGCAGCCAAGATCCCAGGGCGAACATTCAGTACTTC,CASSQDPRANIQYF
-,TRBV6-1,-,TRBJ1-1,TGTGCCAGCAGTGCCACAGGGTTGAACACTGAAGCTTTCTTT,CASSATGLNTEAFF
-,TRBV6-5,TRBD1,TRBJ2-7,TGTGCCGGGTCGATTACCGGGACAGATTCCTACGAGCAGTACTTC,CAGSITGTDSYEQYF
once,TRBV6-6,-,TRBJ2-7,TGTGCCAGCAGTTACTCGTCCCCGTTGAGCTACGAGCAGTACTTC,CASSYSSPLSYEQYF
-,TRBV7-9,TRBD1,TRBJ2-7,TGTGCCAGCAGCTTAACAGGGGGCATCGACGAGCAGTACTTC,CASSLTGGIDEQYF
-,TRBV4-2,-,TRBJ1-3,TGTGCCAGCAGCCAAGCCCAGGCCTCTGGAAACACCATATATTTT,CASSQAQASGNTIYF
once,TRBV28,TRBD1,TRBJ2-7,TGTGCCAGCAGGCCCGACAGGGAACGGTACGAGCAGTACTTC,CASRPDRERYEQYF
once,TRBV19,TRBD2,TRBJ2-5,TGTGCCAGTAGTTCGAGCGGGAGGGCCAGGTCGGAGACCCAGTACTTC,CASSSSGRARSETQYF
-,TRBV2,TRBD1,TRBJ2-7,TGTGCCAGCAGTGCCGGGCCGGGACAGGGTGTTTACGAGCAGTACTTC,CASSAGPGQGVYEQYF
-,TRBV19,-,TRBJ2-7,TGTGCCAGTAGTATAAGCAGGGCGGGAACCTACGAGCAGTACTTC,CASSISRAGTYEQYF
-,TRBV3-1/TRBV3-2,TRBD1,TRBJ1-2,TGTGCCAGCAGCCAAAAAACAGGGGCTGGCTACACCTTC,CASSQKTGAGYTF
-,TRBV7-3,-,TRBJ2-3,TGTGCCAGCAGCTTAACTGTAGCGGGCACAGATACGCAGTATTTT,CASSLTVAGTDTQYF
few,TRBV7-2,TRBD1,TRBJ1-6,TGTGCCAGCAGCTCCACTTACAGGGGTAATTCACCCCTCCACTTT,CASSSTYRGNSPLHF
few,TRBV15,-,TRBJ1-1,TGTGCCACCAGCAGAGATCGCGAGGGAAACACTGAAGCTTTCTTT,CATSRDREGNTEAFF
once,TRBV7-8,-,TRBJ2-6,TGTGCCAGCAGCTTAGGTCCCAGCGATTCCTCTGGGGCCAACGTCCTGACTTTC,CASSLGPSDSSGANVLTF
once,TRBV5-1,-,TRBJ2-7,TGCGCCAGCAGCTTGGAACCCGGGGATGACGAGCAGTACTTC,CASSLEPGDDEQYF
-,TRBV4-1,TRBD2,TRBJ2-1,TGCGCCAGCAGCCCTGGTATCAGCGGGAGTAGAAATGAGCAGTTCTTC,CASSPGISGSRNEQFF